This T cell receptor (beta chain) was sequenced in a study of blood T cell repertoires in COVID-19. Turning to the study itself: The samples span acute and convalescent COVID-19 from the United States, Italy and Spain.

Assay used: immunoSEQ multiplex PCR; TCRdb lists only in-frame clones, some missing. The data contain under 450,000 clones, around nine tenths of them singletons. This clone has only a few counts. The length of the CDR3 is 14 residues. V was cut by 2 bases and J by 2 bases, with 11 bases left in between. CDR1 is SGHDT, CDR2 YYEEEE, per germline. This clonotype was obtained from a middle-aged woman with COVID-19, enrolled during active disease. The chain couples TRBV5-6 to TRBJ2-7, with D unresolved. Sequencing input: peripheral blood. Written as DNA, the CDR3 is TGTGCCAGCAGCTTTGGAGACGAAGCCTACGAGCAGTACTTC. This encodes CASSFGDEAYEQYF. Filled out from reference TRBV5-6 and TRBJ2-7, the complete variable domain reads DAGVTQSPTHLIKTRGQQVTLRCSPKSGHDTVSWYQQALGQGPQFIFQYYEEEERQRGNFPDRFSGHQFPNYSSELNVNALLLGDSALYLCASSFGDEAYEQYFGPGTRLTVT.